The source of this T cell receptor (beta chain) is a study of OX40 agonist ivuxolimab in advanced cancers. Produced via immunoSEQ multiplex PCR; TCRdb's table is partial and in-frame only. The top ten hold 0.66% of the sample, which has tens of thousands of clones, 65% to 90% seen once. This clone was seen a few times. V was shortened by 2 bases and J by 0 bases, with 4 bases between the two germline ends. The CDR3 has 14 residues. Germline V lookup: CDR1 SNHLY, CDR2 FYNNEI. The sequencing used CD4+ or CD8+ T cells sorted from blood, collected in a trial of the OX40 agonist ivuxolimab. The sequence was obtained from an adult with an advanced solid tumor such as melanoma, head and neck, liver or kidney cancer. The chain uses TRBV2 and TRBJ1-4; D is unclear. The CDR3 DNA sequence: TGTGCCAGCAGTGAAATTACAACTAATGAAAAACTGTTTTTT. It yields the protein CASSEITTNEKLFF.